The 29 T cell receptor beta chains given below trace back to one sample, sequenced in a study of cytomegalovirus exposure and HLA in healthy donors. Researchers ran the PCR with 60 Vbeta and 13 Jbeta primers. The method was immunoSEQ multiplex PCR; TCRdb's version includes in-frame clones alone and lacks a portion of them. This table has 210,000 or so clones, 75% to 90% appearing once. Sequenced input: PBMCs. These receptors were collected from a young woman in good health and CMV-seronegative.

This rearrangement joins TRBV7-9 to TRBJ1-2; no clear D gene. V lost 2 bases and J 1 base, leaving 8 bases between the germline ends. The CDR3 length is 14 residues. Germline CDR1 and CDR2: SEHNR and FQNEAQ (reference sequence). The CDR3 DNA reads TGTGCCAGCAGCTTATCCCAGGTTAACTATGGCTACACCTTC. The encoded protein is CASSLSQVNYGYTF. Together with reference TRBV7-9 and TRBJ1-2, the CDR3 gives the full variable domain: DTGVSQNPRHKITKRGQNVTFRCDPISEHNRLYWYRQTLGQGPEFLTYFQNEAQLEKSRLLSDRFSAERPKGSFSTLEIQRTEQGDSAMYLCASSLSQVNYGYTFGSGTRLTVV.

The sample holds a few counts of this clone. The V and J genes are TRBV2 and TRBJ2-3; 10 bases agree with TRBD2. The germline V gene has CDR1 SNHLY and CDR2 FYNNEI. CDR3 length: 16 amino acids. Unmatched junction bases numbered 11, after V lost 6 bases and J lost 5 bases. The CDR3: CASRKAGGSAGDTQYF. CDR3 sequence (DNA): TGTGCCAGCAGGAAAGCGGGGGGGTCCGCTGGAGATACGCAGTATTTT.

This clone was detected many times. V and J are TRBV4-3 and TRBJ1-1; D gene unclear. CDR1 is LGHNA and CDR2 is YSLEER in the germline V gene. The CDR3 extends over 14 amino acids. V lost 4 bases to trimming and J lost 4 bases, with 13 bases between them. The CDR3 DNA reads as TGCGCCAGCAGCCGTGGGCGGGGTTCCACTGAAGCTTTCTTT. It codes for CASSRGRGSTEAFF.

The rearrangement links TRBV7-9 to TRBJ2-7; TRBD2 might be the D (7 bases). V shed 5 bases and J shed 2 bases, with 19 bases lying between them. Germline V CDR1 and CDR2: SEHNR, FQNEAQ (reference sequence). The CDR3 spans 16 residues. The CDR3 nucleotides are TGTGCCAGCAGCAGTAGCTGGGGGCGGGGGACCTACGAGCAGTACTTC. It is translated as CASSSSWGRGTYEQYF.

This rearrangement joins TRBV25-1 to TRBJ2-7; TRBD2 is a possible D gene (5 bases). The CDR3 has 13 residues. V lost 4 bases and J lost 5, with 12 bases in between. Germline CDR1 MGHDK, CDR2 SYGVNS. DNA for the CDR3: TGTGCCAGCAGTGCCTCTACGGGGAACGAGCAGTACTTC. It yields the protein CASSASTGNEQYF.

The gene calls are TRBV9 and TRBJ1-3, with no clear D. Per the germline V gene, CDR1 is SGDLS and CDR2 is YYNGEE. Between the trimmed V and J ends, which lost 0 bases and 0 bases, there was a span of 10 bases. There are 16 residues in the CDR3. The CDR3 is CASSVAAENSGNTIYF. CDR3 sequence (DNA): TGTGCCAGCAGCGTAGCAGCGGAGAACTCTGGAAACACCATATATTTT.

The chain carries TRBV4-2 and TRBJ2-2, with TRBD1 identical over 7 bases. The CDR3 contains 14 residues. The trim removed 3 bases at V and 5 bases at J, leaving 3 bases unmatched. CDR1 LGHNA and CDR2 YNFKEQ come from the germline V gene. Written as DNA, the CDR3 is TGTGCCAGCAGCCACCCGGGACAGACCGGGGAGCTGTTTTTT. This sequence encodes CASSHPGQTGELFF.

The J gene is TRBJ1-4, the V gene TRBV11-2; D is unresolved. CDR1 and CDR2 from the germline V gene are SGHAT and FQNNGV. The CDR3 consists of 16 residues. The germline V and J ends were trimmed by 3 bases and 3 bases, with 14 bases remaining between them. The CDR3 here is CASSFRSYRANEKLFF. DNA for the CDR3: TGTGCCAGCAGCTTTAGATCCTACAGAGCTAATGAAAAACTGTTTTTT.

The chain joins TRBV6-5 to TRBJ2-5; TRBD2 matches at 12 bases. The tail of the sequence fits TRBJ2-7 better, so the J call may be wrong. In germline, CDR1 is MNHEY, CDR2 SVGAGI. The CDR3 sequence is 14 residues long. The CDR3 DNA follows: TGTGCCAGCAGTTACCAGGGACTAGCGGGCGAGCAGTACTTC. Protein product: CASSYQGLAGEQYF.

The chain uses TRBV7-8 and TRBJ2-1, with D perhaps matching TRBD2 (5 bases). Trimming removed 4 bases at V and 6 bases at J, with 7 bases between. The CDR3 has 12 residues. CDR1 SGHVS and CDR2 FQNEAQ come from the germline V gene. DNA of the CDR3: TGTGCCAGCAGCTACAGCGGCAATGAGCAGTTCTTC. Protein sequence: CASSYSGNEQFF.

The genes are TRBV5-1 and TRBJ2-1, with 15 bases lining up with TRBD2. Trimming removed 4 bases from V and 7 bases from J; junction bases left unmatched: 15. The CDR3 loop spans 19 amino acids. Germline V gives CDR1 SGHRS, CDR2 YFSETQ. CDR3 loop: CASSHPRTSGRAPGNEQFF. The CDR3 bases are TGCGCCAGCAGCCATCCCCGGACTAGCGGGAGGGCTCCGGGGAATGAGCAGTTCTTC. The full variable domain, with the rest looked up from reference TRBV5-1 and TRBJ2-1, is KAGVTQTPRYLIKTRGQQVTLSCSPISGHRSVSWYQQTPGQGLQFLFEYFSETQRNKGNFPGRFSGRQFSNSRSEMNVSTLELGDSALYLCASSHPRTSGRAPGNEQFFGPGTRLTVL.

The rearrangement joins TRBV10-2 to TRBJ2-1, with 8 bases aligning to TRBD2. Germline trimming cut 5 bases from V and 4 bases from J; bases unmatched to any gene: 7. The CDR3 sequence is 15 residues long. Germline V gene data show CDR1 as WSHSY and CDR2 as SAAADI. CDR3 in amino acids: CASSRLATSYNEQFF. The CDR3 region has the DNA TGCGCCAGCAGTCGACTAGCGACAAGTTACAATGAGCAGTTCTTC.

V and J are TRBV11-1 and TRBJ2-1; D may be TRBD2 (6 bases). The CDR3 has 15 residues. The V gene lost 5 bases and the J gene lost 7 bases, with 18 bases spanning the gap. Germline-derived CDR1 and CDR2 are SGHAT and FQDESV (reference sequence). The CDR3 DNA reads TGTGCCAGCAGCCCCCGGGAGCGGGTACGGAATGAGCAGTTCTTC. Its protein product is CASSPRERVRNEQFF.

The chain carries TRBV19 and TRBJ1-1; 7 bases are a match to TRBD1. The CDR3 extends over 14 amino acids. The V segment lost 5 bases and the J segment 4 bases; nucleotides outside the gene matches: 7. In germline, CDR1 is LNHDA, CDR2 SQIVND (reference sequence). The CDR3 loop is CASSPRNRGTEAFF. CDR3 sequence (DNA): TGTGCCAGTAGTCCCCGAAACAGGGGCACTGAAGCTTTCTTT.

The rearrangement links TRBV9 to TRBJ2-7; 8 bases are shared with TRBD1. Per the germline V gene, CDR1 is SGDLS and CDR2 is YYNGEE. The CDR3 length is 13 residues. J was trimmed by 5 bases and V by 2 bases; bases with no gene match: 3. CDR3 protein: CASSVDREHEQYF. CDR3 nucleotide sequence: TGTGCCAGCAGCGTGGACAGGGAGCACGAGCAGTACTTC.

The J gene is TRBJ1-2, the V gene TRBV5-1; a weak D match, TRBD1 (5 bases). Trimming cost V 0 bases and J 5 bases, with 8 bases left between them. From germline, CDR1 is SGHRS and CDR2 YFSETQ. This CDR3 spans 13 amino acids. CDR3 DNA: TGCGCCAGCAGCTTGGACAGGACATATGGCTACACCTTC. This gives the protein CASSLDRTYGYTF.

As DNA, the CDR3 is TGTGCCAGCAGGGCATTATGGGCGCGCTTTGATACGCAGTATTTT. Protein: CASRALWARFDTQYF. This chain connects TRBV6-1 to TRBJ2-3, with D hard to call. CDR1 is MNHNS and CDR2 is SASEGT in the germline V gene. The CDR3 loop spans 15 amino acids. V lost 6 bases and J lost 6, with 19 bases in between.

The chain links TRBV28 to TRBJ2-4; D possibly corresponds to TRBD2 (6 bases). The ends were cut back, 3 bases at V and 3 bases at J, with 9 bases in the middle. The CDR3 totals 14 residues. CDR1 MDHEN and CDR2 SYDVKM come from the germline V gene. Here the CDR3 DNA reads TGTGCCAGCAGTTTGGGCGGGGTCAAAAACATTCAGTACTTC. Its translation is CASSLGGVKNIQYF.

The gene calls are TRBV11-1 and TRBJ1-1; 9 bases are shared with TRBD1. The length of the CDR3 is 16 residues. CDR1 is SGHAT and CDR2 is FQDESV in the germline V gene (reference sequence). V lost 2 bases and J lost 2; bases outside the gene matches: 6. CDR3 residues: CASSLWGTGSNTEAFF. In nucleotides, the CDR3 is TGTGCCAGCAGCTTATGGGGGACAGGGTCCAACACTGAAGCTTTCTTT.

The DNA for the CDR3 is TGCGCCAGCAGCGACCGATCTAGCGCGGGTGAGCAGTTCTTC. This gives the protein CASSDRSSAGEQFF. This chain uses TRBV5-1 with TRBJ2-1, with D perhaps matching TRBD2 (6 bases). Between the trimmed V and J ends, which lost 4 bases and 9 bases, there was a span of 17 bases. The germline gives CDR1 SGHRS, CDR2 YFSETQ. The CDR3 loop spans 14 amino acids.

The CDR3 sequence: CARGEANNSPLHF. The CDR3 DNA is TGTGCCAGAGGGGAAGCCAATAATTCACCCCTCCACTTT. The chain employs TRBV6-8 and TRBJ1-6; maybe TRBD1 (5 bases). V gave up 9 bases and J gave up 5 bases, with 11 bases separating them. The CDR3 is 13 amino acids. Germline CDR1 reads MNHGY; CDR2 reads SAAAGT.

This chain links TRBV7-8 with TRBJ1-6; D unresolved. The CDR3 spans 14 residues. Looked up from germline, CDR1 is SGHVS and CDR2 is FQNEAQ. Between the trimmed V and J ends, which lost 7 bases and 5 bases, there was a span of 12 bases. CDR3 in amino acids: CASTLDGDNSPLHF. CDR3 nucleotide sequence: TGTGCCAGCACCCTCGACGGGGATAATTCACCCCTCCACTTT.

The chain combines TRBV6-6 with TRBJ1-5; D may be TRBD1 (6 bases). V was cut by 2 bases and J by 5 bases, with 10 bases left in between. From germline, CDR1 is MNHNY and CDR2 SVGAGI (reference sequence). The CDR3 is made up of 14 amino acids. CDR3 sequence reads: CASSYLNRDQPQHF. CDR3 coding DNA: TGTGCCAGCAGTTACCTGAACAGGGATCAGCCCCAGCATTTT.

This chain connects TRBV11-2 to TRBJ1-2; 8 bases match TRBD1. Losses at the gene ends were 2 bases for V and 7 bases for J; bases not matched to a gene: 6. From germline, CDR1 is SGHAT and CDR2 FQNNGV. This CDR3 is built from 14 residues. CDR3 sequence: CASSLMTGVGGYTF. Written as DNA, the CDR3 is TGTGCCAGCAGCTTAATGACAGGGGTAGGTGGCTACACCTTC.

The V call is TRBV5-1, the J call TRBJ2-3; TRBD2 matches 8 bases. The CDR3 covers 16 residues. J gave up 2 bases and V 0 bases, and 5 bases lay outside the gene matches. CDR1 is SGHRS and CDR2 is YFSETQ in the germline V gene. The CDR3 DNA follows: TGCGCCAGCAGCTTGGTATGGCGGGGGGCCACAGATACGCAGTATTTT. Translation gives CASSLVWRGATDTQYF.

Here the CDR3 reads CASSLTKSGNTEAFF. The CDR3 DNA follows: TGTGCCAGCAGCCTAACGAAGTCCGGGAACACTGAAGCTTTCTTT. The V gene is TRBV5-4, the J gene TRBJ1-1; D unclear. Between the trimmed V and J ends, which lost 4 bases and 1 base, there was a span of 14 bases. This CDR3 has 15 residues. In germline, CDR1 is SGHNT, CDR2 YYREEE (reference sequence).

Only one count was recorded for this clone. The V call is TRBV5-4, the J call TRBJ2-3, with D perhaps TRBD2 (5 bases). The CDR3 spans 12 residues. Between the trimmed V and J ends, which lost 4 bases and 6 bases, there was a span of 9 bases. Germline loops: CDR1 SGHNT, CDR2 YYREEE (reference sequence). In nucleotides, the CDR3 is TGTGCCAGCAGCCCTACGGGGGATACGCAGTATTTT. Its protein is CASSPTGDTQYF.

The V and J genes are TRBV18 and TRBJ1-1; unclear D gene. This CDR3 is built from 14 residues. The V and J ends lost 3 bases and 1 base respectively, with 9 bases between them. Germline V CDR1 and CDR2: KGHSH, LQKENI. The CDR3 region is CASSPSGRNTEAFF. The CDR3 nucleotides read TGTGCCAGCTCACCCTCGGGAAGGAACACTGAAGCTTTCTTT.

This clone was detected only a few times. The chain links TRBV9 to TRBJ2-3; TRBD2 aligns across 8 bases. Germline-derived CDR1 and CDR2 are SGDLS and YYNGEE. V shed 1 base and J 6 bases; nucleotides not matched to a gene: 16. This CDR3 comprises 18 residues. The CDR3 loop reads CASSVYTSGNPRGDTQYF. In nucleotides, the CDR3 is TGTGCCAGCAGCGTATATACTAGCGGCAACCCCAGAGGGGATACGCAGTATTTT.